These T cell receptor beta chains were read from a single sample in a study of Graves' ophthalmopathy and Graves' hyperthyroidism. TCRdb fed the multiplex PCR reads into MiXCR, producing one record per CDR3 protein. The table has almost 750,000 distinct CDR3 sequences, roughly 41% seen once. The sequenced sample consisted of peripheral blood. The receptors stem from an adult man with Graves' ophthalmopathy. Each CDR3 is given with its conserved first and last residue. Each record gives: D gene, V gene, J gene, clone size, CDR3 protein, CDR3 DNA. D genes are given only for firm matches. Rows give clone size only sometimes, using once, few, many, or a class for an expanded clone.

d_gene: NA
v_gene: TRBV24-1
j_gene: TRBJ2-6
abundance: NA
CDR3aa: CASSSGLLIGANVLTF
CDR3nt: TGTGCCAGCAGTTCCGGACTCCTCATCGGGGCCAACGTCCTGACTTTC

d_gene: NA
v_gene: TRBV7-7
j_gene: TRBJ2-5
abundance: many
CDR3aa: CASSPIGLPVQETQYF
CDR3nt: TGTGCTAGCAGCCCCATTGGACTCCCTGTCCAAGAGACCCAGTACTTC

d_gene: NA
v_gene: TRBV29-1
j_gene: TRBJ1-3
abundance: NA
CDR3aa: CSVPGTLINTIYF
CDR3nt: TGCAGCGTCCCTGGGACCCTCATTAACACCATATATTTT

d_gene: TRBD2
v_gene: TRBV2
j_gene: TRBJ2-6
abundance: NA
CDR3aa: CASGRGGPPSSGANVLTF
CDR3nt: TGTGCTAGCGGGCGGGGGGGGCCTCCAAGCTCTGGGGCCAACGTCCTGACTTTC

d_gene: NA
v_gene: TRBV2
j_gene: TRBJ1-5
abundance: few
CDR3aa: CASRGSLQPQHF
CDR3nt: TGTGCCAGCAGGGGGTCATTACAGCCCCAGCATTTT

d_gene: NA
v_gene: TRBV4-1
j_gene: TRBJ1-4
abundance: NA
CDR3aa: CASSQSEGSNEKLFF
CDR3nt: TGCGCCAGCAGCCAGTCCGAGGGTAGTAATGAAAAACTGTTTTTT

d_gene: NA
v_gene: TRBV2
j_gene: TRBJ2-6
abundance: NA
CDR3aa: CARQRGRGRLGANVLTF
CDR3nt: TGTGCTAGGCAGCGGGGCAGGGGGCGTCTTGGGGCCAACGTCCTGACTTTC

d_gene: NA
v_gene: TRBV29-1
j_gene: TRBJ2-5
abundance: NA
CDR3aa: CSNGWTVQETQYF
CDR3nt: TGCAGCAATGGATGGACGGTACAAGAGACCCAGTACTTC

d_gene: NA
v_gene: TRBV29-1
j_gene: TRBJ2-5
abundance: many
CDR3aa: CSAAQGRETQYF
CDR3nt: TGCAGCGCCGCACAGGGTCGGGAGACCCAGTACTTC

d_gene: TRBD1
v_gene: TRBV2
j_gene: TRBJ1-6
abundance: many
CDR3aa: CASRTGQRNSPLHF
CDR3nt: TGTGCCAGCAGAACGGGACAGAGGAATTCACCCCTCCACTTT